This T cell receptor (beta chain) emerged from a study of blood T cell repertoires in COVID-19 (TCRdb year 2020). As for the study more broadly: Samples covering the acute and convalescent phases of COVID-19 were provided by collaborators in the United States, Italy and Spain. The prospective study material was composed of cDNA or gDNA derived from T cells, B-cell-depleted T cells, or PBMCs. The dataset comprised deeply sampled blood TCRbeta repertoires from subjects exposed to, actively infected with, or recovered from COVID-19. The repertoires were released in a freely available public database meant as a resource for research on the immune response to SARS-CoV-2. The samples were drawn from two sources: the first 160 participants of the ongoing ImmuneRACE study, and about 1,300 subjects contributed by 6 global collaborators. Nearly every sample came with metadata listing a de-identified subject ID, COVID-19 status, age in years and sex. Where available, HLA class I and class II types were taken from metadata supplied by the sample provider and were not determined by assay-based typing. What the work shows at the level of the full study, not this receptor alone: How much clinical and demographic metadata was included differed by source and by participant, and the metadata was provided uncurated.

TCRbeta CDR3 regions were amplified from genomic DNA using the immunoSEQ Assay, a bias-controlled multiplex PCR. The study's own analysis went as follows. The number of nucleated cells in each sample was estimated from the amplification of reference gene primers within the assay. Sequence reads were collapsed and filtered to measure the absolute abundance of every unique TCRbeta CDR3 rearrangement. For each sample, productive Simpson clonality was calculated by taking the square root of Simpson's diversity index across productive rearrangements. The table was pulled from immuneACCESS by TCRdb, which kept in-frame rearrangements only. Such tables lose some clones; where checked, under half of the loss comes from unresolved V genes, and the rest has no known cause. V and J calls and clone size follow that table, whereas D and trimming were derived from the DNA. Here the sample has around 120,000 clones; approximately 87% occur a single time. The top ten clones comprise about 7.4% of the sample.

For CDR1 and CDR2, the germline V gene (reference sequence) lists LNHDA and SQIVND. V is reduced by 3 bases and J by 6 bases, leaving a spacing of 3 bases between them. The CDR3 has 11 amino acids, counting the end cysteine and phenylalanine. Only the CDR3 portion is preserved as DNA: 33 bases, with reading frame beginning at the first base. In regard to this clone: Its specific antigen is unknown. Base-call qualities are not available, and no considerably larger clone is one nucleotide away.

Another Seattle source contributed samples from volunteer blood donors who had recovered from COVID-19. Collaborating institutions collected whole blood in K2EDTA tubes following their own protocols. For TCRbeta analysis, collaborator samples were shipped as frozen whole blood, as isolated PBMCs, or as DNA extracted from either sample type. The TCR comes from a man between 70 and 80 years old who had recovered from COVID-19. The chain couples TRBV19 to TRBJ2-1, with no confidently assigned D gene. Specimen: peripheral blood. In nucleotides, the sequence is TGTGCCAGTAGTATCGGCAATGAGCAGTTCTTC. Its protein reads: CASSIGNEQFF.